The entry below gives a single TCR beta chain sequence along with its context. Its antigen is unknown. PCR employed 60 Vbeta and 13 Jbeta primers. Generated by immunoSEQ multiplex PCR, the TCRdb table keeps only in-frame clones and is missing some. The repertoire holds some 110,000 clones, 70% to 80% seen once, with less than 3% in the top ten. The data stem from a study of cytomegalovirus exposure and HLA in healthy donors. Study-level points and caveats: At a 0.05 false discovery rate, a later analysis found about 17,000 TCR beta sequences to be associated with HLA alleles. The study labeled fewer than 200 TCR beta chains cytomegalovirus-associated.

Each donor was healthy, and each was a bone marrow donor. At the time of sampling, donors were nominally healthy, though unrecorded immune exposures were likely. Germline CDR1 and CDR2: SNHLY and FYNNEI. V lost 2 bases and J 2 bases, leaving 6 bases between the germline ends. CDR3 length: 13 residues. The sequence derives from a female donor in good health and CMV-seronegative. The sequenced material came from PBMCs. The chain is built from TRBV2 and TRBJ2-5; D is ambiguous. This CDR3 reads CASSENSQETQYF. The CDR3 region has the DNA TGTGCCAGCAGTGAAAACAGTCAAGAGACCCAGTACTTC.